This TCR beta chain is drawn from a study of spatial heterogeneity in lung cancer. The V gene's germline CDR1 is LGHDT and CDR2 YNNKEL (reference sequence). Between the trimmed V and J ends, which lost 0 bases and 8 bases, there was a span of 10 bases. CDR3 length: 13 amino acids. Time point indicated: sample taken at primary tumor resection. In each case, whole RNA from tumor, nontumor lung or frozen PBMC was sequenced unsorted. TCRdb used MiXCR to reprocess the 5' RACE reads, holding one entry per CDR3 protein. Of 60,000 to 65,000 distinct CDR3 sequences in the sample, less than 10% were seen once. There are many counts of this clonotype.

V usage is TRBV3-1 and J usage is TRBJ1-1; the D is unclear. Specimen: PBMCs, collected at surgery. The TCR originated in a female donor with early-stage non-small cell lung cancer. The CDR3 DNA sequence: TGTGCCAGCAGCCAAGATTACAAGGGCGAAGCTTTCTTT. This sequence encodes CASSQDYKGEAFF. Together with reference TRBV3-1 and TRBJ1-1, the CDR3 gives the full variable domain: DTAVSQTPKYLVTQMGNDKSIKCEQNLGHDTMYWYKQDSKKFLKIMFSYNNKELIINETVPNRFSPKSPDKAHLNLHINSLELGDSAVYFCASSQDYKGEAFFGQGTRLTVV.